The 20 T cell receptor beta chains below were found in one sample sequenced in a study of T cell responses to AZD1222 COVID-19 vaccine. Clones were read by immunoSEQ multiplex PCR, and TCRdb kept only the in-frame ones, dropping some. In the table there are about 160,000 clones, more than 85% of which are singletons. The sequenced sample was peripheral blood, obtained on day 0 of AZD1222 vaccination. The receptors derive from an adult in good health.

The chain employs TRBV7-8 and TRBJ2-2; a weak D match, TRBD1 (6 bases). Germline V gene sequence: CDR1 SGHVS, CDR2 FQNEAQ. The V gene lost 5 bases and the J gene lost 0 bases, with 10 bases spanning the gap. The CDR3 sequence is 15 residues long. The CDR3 DNA is TGTGCCAGCAGCCGGACAGAGGCGAACACCGGGGAGCTGTTTTTT. As protein: CASSRTEANTGELFF.

CDR3 residues: CASSRGTSGDYTGAKNIQYF. In DNA form, the CDR3 reads TGCGCCAGCAGCCGGGGGACTAGCGGGGATTATACTGGGGCCAAAAACATTCAGTACTTC. The genes are TRBV5-1 and TRBJ2-4, with 13 bases identical to TRBD2. The V gene end was trimmed by 4 bases and the J gene end by 1 base; junction bases not matched to a gene: 14. Germline V CDR1 and CDR2: SGHRS, YFSETQ. This CDR3 region has 20 residues. Full variable domain (remainder filled in from reference TRBV5-1 and TRBJ2-4): KAGVTQTPRYLIKTRGQQVTLSCSPISGHRSVSWYQQTPGQGLQFLFEYFSETQRNKGNFPGRFSGRQFSNSRSEMNVSTLELGDSALYLCASSRGTSGDYTGAKNIQYFGAGTRLSVL.

To note about this clone: Its ends do not fully match the called genes, so a read error is possible. The rearrangement joins TRBV28 to TRBJ2-3; TRBD2 matches at 13 bases. CDR1 MDHEN and CDR2 SYDVKM come from the germline V gene. The length of the CDR3 is 17 residues. The CDR3 spells CASRLRTSGSLVDTQYF. As DNA, the CDR3 is TGTGCCAGCCGTTTGCGGACTAGCGGGAGTTTGGTAGATACGCAGTATTTT. Full variable domain (rest looked up from reference TRBV28 and TRBJ2-3): DVKVTQSSRYLVKRTGEKVFLECVQDMDHENMFWYRQDPGLGLRLIYFSYDVKMKEKGDIPEGYSVSREKKERFSLILESASTNQTSMYLCASRLRTSGSLVDTQYFGPGTRLTVL.

The gene calls are TRBV25-1 and TRBJ1-3; D is uncertain. Germline V lookup: CDR1 MGHDK, CDR2 SYGVNS. The germline V and J ends were trimmed by 3 bases and 5 bases, with 11 bases remaining between them. The CDR3 is made up of 14 amino acids. CDR3 amino acids: CASSENGYRNTIYF. The CDR3 DNA reads TGTGCCAGCAGTGAGAATGGATATAGAAACACCATATATTTT.

This rearrangement joins TRBV30 to TRBJ2-3; D could derive from TRBD1 or TRBD2 (6 bases each). Trimming stripped 0 bases from V and 2 bases from J, with 12 bases between. The CDR3 length is 15 residues. Germline CDR1 GTSNPN, CDR2 SVGIG (reference sequence). The CDR3 here is CAWSVGGLDTDTQYF. The CDR3 DNA reads TGTGCCTGGAGTGTTGGGGGGCTTGACACAGATACGCAGTATTTT.

The rearrangement links TRBV27 to TRBJ2-2; TRBD1 aligns across 9 bases. V lost 3 bases and J lost 0; bases outside the gene matches: 5. Germline V CDR1 and CDR2: MNHEY, SMNVEV (reference sequence). The length of the CDR3 is 17 residues. CDR3 loop: CASSFPRQGANTGELFF. CDR3 sequence (DNA): TGTGCCAGCAGTTTTCCCCGACAGGGGGCGAACACCGGGGAGCTGTTTTTT.

The genes are TRBV28 and TRBJ2-7; maybe TRBD2 (5 bases). V shed 6 bases and J shed 6 bases, with 15 bases lying between them. Germline assignment: CDR1 MDHEN and CDR2 SYDVKM. The CDR3 covers 13 residues. The CDR3 here is CASRAHGSSEQYF. Here the CDR3 DNA reads TGTGCCAGCAGGGCTCATGGGAGCTCCGAGCAGTACTTC.

The V gene is TRBV6-5, the J gene TRBJ1-2, with D unresolved. Germline CDR1 MNHEY, CDR2 SVGAGI. The CDR3 has 16 residues. The V end was cut by 2 bases, the J end by 7 bases, with 20 bases between. CDR3 nucleotides: TGTGCCAGCAGTTACGCGCGGGGTTATTGGTCTGGTGGCTACACCTTC. Its translation: CASSYARGYWSGGYTF.

In its sample, this clone was seen a few times. The chain carries TRBV28 and TRBJ1-2, with 8 nucleotides matching TRBD1. CDR1 MDHEN and CDR2 SYDVKM come from the germline V gene. This CDR3 is built from 12 residues. Unmatched junction bases numbered 0, after V lost 6 bases and J lost 3 bases. In nucleotides, the CDR3 is TGTGCCAGCAGACAGGGGGACTATGGCTACACCTTC. Translation gives CASRQGDYGYTF.

The V call is TRBV6-6, the J call TRBJ2-1, with D possibly matching TRBD2 (5 bases). The CDR3 spans 16 residues. From germline, CDR1 is MNHNY and CDR2 SVGAGI (reference sequence). Between the trimmed V and J ends, which lost 2 bases and 0 bases, there was a span of 11 bases. The CDR3 DNA reads as TGTGCCAGCAGTTACCCCCCGGGATTCTCCTACAATGAGCAGTTCTTC. As protein: CASSYPPGFSYNEQFF.

The gene calls are TRBV10-1 and TRBJ2-1; 9 positions match TRBD2. V shed 3 bases, J shed 8 bases, and the junction held 8 bases outside the gene matches. This CDR3 has 15 amino acids. Per germline, CDR1 WNHNN and CDR2 SYGVQD (reference sequence). The DNA of the CDR3 is TGCGCCAGCAGTGACGGCGGGAGGGCGTCCGATGAGCAGTTCTTC. Its translation is CASSDGGRASDEQFF.

The J gene is TRBJ1-4, the V gene TRBV11-2, with D hard to call. The V gene's germline CDR1 is SGHAT and CDR2 FQNNGV. The length of the CDR3 is 15 residues. V was shortened by 1 base and J by 6 bases, with 12 bases between the two germline ends. CDR3 region: CASSLGLTTDEKLFF. DNA of the CDR3: TGTGCCAGCAGCTTAGGTCTGACGACGGATGAAAAACTGTTTTTT.

The chain links TRBV18 to TRBJ2-7, with 8 bases lining up with TRBD2. V lost 2 bases and J lost 6; bases outside the gene matches: 6. The CDR3 covers 14 residues. Germline V lookup: CDR1 KGHSH, CDR2 LQKENI. The DNA of the CDR3 is TGTGCCAGCTCACCATCAGCGGGAGCTTTCGAGCAGTACTTC. This sequence encodes CASSPSAGAFEQYF.

The V and J genes are TRBV19 and TRBJ1-5; TRBD1 matches at 7 bases. The CDR3 length is 14 residues. From germline, CDR1 is LNHDA and CDR2 SQIVND (reference sequence). After removal of 1 base from V and 9 bases from J, the junction contained 6 bases not matched to a gene. The CDR3 here is CASSIGTGQPPQHF. CDR3 sequence (DNA): TGTGCCAGTAGTATAGGGACAGGCCAACCGCCCCAGCATTTT.

The CDR3 DNA sequence: TGTGCCAGCAGCTTGGGGGGGACTAGCGGGAGGTTATACGAGCAGTACTTC. Protein sequence: CASSLGGTSGRLYEQYF. The chain uses TRBV5-4 and TRBJ2-7; 15 bases line up with TRBD2. Trimming at V came to 0 bases and at J to 4 bases, leaving 5 bases not matched to a gene. The length of the CDR3 is 17 residues. Germline V gene sequence: CDR1 SGHNT, CDR2 YYREEE (reference sequence).

The chain joins TRBV12-3 or TRBV12-4 to TRBJ2-3, with unresolved D. The CDR3 is made up of 12 amino acids. Trimming shortened V by 3 bases and J by 3 bases, and 4 bases separated the two germline ends. The CDR3 loop is CASSLRTDTQYF. In DNA, the CDR3 is TGTGCCAGCAGTTTGAGAACAGATACGCAGTATTTT.

The rearrangement uses TRBV29-1 and TRBJ1-1; D remains unclear. Germline V lookup: CDR1 SQVTM, CDR2 ANQGSEA. Trimming stripped 7 bases from V and 3 bases from J, with 12 bases between. There are 12 residues in the CDR3. The CDR3 DNA reads TGCAGCGCGCGTCGCGGGGACACTGAAGCTTTCTTT. Amino acid sequence: CSARRGDTEAFF.

This sequence joins TRBV2 and TRBJ1-2; unclear D gene. This CDR3 region has 12 residues. Trimming took off 8 bases at V and 2 bases at J, with 9 bases between the two ends. Germline V gives CDR1 SNHLY, CDR2 FYNNEI. As DNA, the CDR3 is TGTGCCAGCTGCTCAGGAAACTATGGCTACACCTTC. Translating it yields CASCSGNYGYTF.

Here the CDR3 DNA reads TGTGCCAGCAGCTTGGGGGGAGTAGTCAACACTGAAGCTTTCTTT. This encodes CASSLGGVVNTEAFF. The V gene is TRBV5-6, the J gene TRBJ1-1, with D unresolved. Trimming shortened V by 0 bases and J by 2 bases, and 11 bases separated the two germline ends. This CDR3 spans 15 amino acids. Per the germline V gene, CDR1 is SGHDT and CDR2 is YYEEEE.

The J gene is TRBJ2-1, the V gene TRBV11-3; D is undetermined. Germline lookup yields CDR1 SGHNT and CDR2 YENEEA. There are 17 residues in the CDR3. With 1 base removed from V and 0 bases from J, the gap between germline ends came to 13 bases. CDR3 amino acids: CASSLVGRVSSYNEQFF. Written as DNA, the CDR3 is TGTGCCAGCAGCTTAGTGGGAAGGGTGAGCTCCTACAATGAGCAGTTCTTC. Complete variable domain (other parts from reference TRBV11-3 and TRBJ2-1): EAGVVQSPRYKIIEKKQPVAFWCNPISGHNTLYWYLQNLGQGPELLIRYENEEAVDDSQLPKDRFSAERLKGVDSTLKIQPAELGDSAVYLCASSLVGRVSSYNEQFFGPGTRLTVL.